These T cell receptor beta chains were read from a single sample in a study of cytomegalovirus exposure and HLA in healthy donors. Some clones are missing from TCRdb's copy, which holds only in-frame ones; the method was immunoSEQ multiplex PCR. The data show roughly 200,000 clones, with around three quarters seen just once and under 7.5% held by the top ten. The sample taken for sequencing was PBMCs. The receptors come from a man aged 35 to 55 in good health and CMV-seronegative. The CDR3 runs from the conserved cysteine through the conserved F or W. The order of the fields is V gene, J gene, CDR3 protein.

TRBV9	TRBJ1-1	CASSPRGGGNTEAFF
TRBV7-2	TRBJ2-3	CASSPRLAGTDTQYF
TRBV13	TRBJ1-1	CASSFTGSYTEAFF
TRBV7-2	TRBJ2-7	CASSLGTGNNYEQYF
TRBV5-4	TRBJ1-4	CASSSQGLANEKLFF
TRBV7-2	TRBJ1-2	CASSSLGGVRGYTF
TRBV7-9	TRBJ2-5	CASSLAGSSGAETQYF
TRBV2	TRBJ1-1	CASRSQLNTEAFF
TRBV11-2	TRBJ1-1	CASSPEGARVNTEAFF
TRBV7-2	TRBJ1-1	CASSVDRGNTEAFF
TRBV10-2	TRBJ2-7	CASSDNRFYEQYF
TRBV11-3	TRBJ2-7	CASSLDRRNYEQYF
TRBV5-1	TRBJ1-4	CASSLVDSVVGKLFF
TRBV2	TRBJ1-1	CASGPDIVGGPFF
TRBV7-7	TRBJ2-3	CASSLRLAASTDTQYF
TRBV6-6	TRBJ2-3	CASRLGSTDTQYF
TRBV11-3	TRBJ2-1	CASSSKAGVGDNEQFF
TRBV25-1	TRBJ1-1	CASSPDRGNTEAFF
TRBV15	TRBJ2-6	CATSREGRVGANVLTF
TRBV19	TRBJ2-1	CASSLQIPYNEQFF
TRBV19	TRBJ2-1	CASSIPTDRTTRNEQFF
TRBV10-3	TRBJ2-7	CAISVPAGGSYEQYF
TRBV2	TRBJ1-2	CASTWTGGGYGYTF
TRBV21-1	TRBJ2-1	CASSAYRGLAGDNEQFF
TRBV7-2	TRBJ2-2	CASNLRKGARTGELFF
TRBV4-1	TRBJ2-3	CASSQGSGLAGSTDTQYF